The source of this TCR beta chain is a study of cytomegalovirus exposure and HLA in healthy donors. Overall study findings and caveats: HLA-A and HLA-B allele assignments for most subjects were reportedly predicted accurately using TCR beta sequences. Roughly uniform depth of sequencing across donors was assumed in presence/absence analyses. Earlier analysis found most TCR beta V segments productive about 87% or about 30% of the time. Available immune exposure information was restricted to CMV serostatus only.

The PCR made use of 60 Vbeta and 13 Jbeta primers. Produced via immunoSEQ multiplex PCR; TCRdb's table is partial and in-frame only. The profile shows fewer than 250,000 clones, roughly 73% of them singletons. Concerning this clone itself: Its antigen remains unidentified.

V was clipped by 4 bases and J by 5 bases, with 13 bases between them. CDR1 and CDR2 (germline): SGHRS, YFSETQ. The length of the CDR3 is 14 residues. The receptor was isolated from a woman aged 25 to 39 in good health and CMV-seropositive. The sample was PBMCs. The chain is built from TRBV5-1 and TRBJ2-1; maybe TRBD2 (6 bases). The DNA for the CDR3 is TGCGCCAGCAGCCTCGGAGGGACGGACAATGAGCAGTTCTTC. Amino acid sequence: CASSLGGTDNEQFF.